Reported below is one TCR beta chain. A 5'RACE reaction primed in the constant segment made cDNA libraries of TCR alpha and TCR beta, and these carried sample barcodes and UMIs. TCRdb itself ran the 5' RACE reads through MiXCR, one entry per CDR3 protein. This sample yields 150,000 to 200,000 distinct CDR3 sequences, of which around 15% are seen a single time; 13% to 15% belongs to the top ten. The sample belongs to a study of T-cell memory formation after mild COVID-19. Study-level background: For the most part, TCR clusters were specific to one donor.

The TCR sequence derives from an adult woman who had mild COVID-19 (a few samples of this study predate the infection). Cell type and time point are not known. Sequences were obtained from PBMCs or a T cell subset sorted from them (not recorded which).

CDR3 nucleotides: TGTGCCAGCAGCCCCTGGGAGGGGGGCACAGATACGCAGTATTTT. This translates into CASSPWEGGTDTQYF. The chain combines TRBV7-8 with TRBJ2-3; maybe TRBD2 (7 bases). The CDR3 extends over 15 amino acids. Germline CDR1 reads SGHVS; CDR2 reads FQNEAQ. Trimming stripped 5 bases from V and 1 base from J, with 13 bases between.